The next 10 T cell receptor beta chains were all read from a single sample in a study of OX40 agonist ivuxolimab in advanced cancers. The library was generated by the immunoSEQ multiplex PCR assay. Not all clones reach the TCRdb copy of this immuneACCESS table, which keeps in-frame sequences only. Checked studies attribute under half of the gap to unresolved V genes and leave the rest unexplained. Across this sample there are 26,000 or so clones, with about 90% seen only once. Of the sample, approximately 19% falls within the top ten clones. Specimen: CD4+ or CD8+ T cells sorted from blood, collected in a trial of the OX40 agonist ivuxolimab. The receptors come from an adult with an advanced solid tumor such as melanoma, head and neck, liver or kidney cancer.

The J gene is TRBJ2-1, the V gene TRBV9; the D gene is possibly TRBD1 (5 bases). Germline lookup yields CDR1 SGDLS and CDR2 YYNGEE. Trimming removed 8 bases at V and 7 bases at J, with 16 bases between. The CDR3 covers 13 residues. This CDR3 reads CASGATPGNEQFF. CDR3 DNA sequence: TGTGCCAGTGGGGCTACCCCCGGGAATGAGCAGTTCTTC.

The chain is built from TRBV10-3 and TRBJ1-5; 7 bases are a match to TRBD1. V was pared by 0 bases and J by 3 bases, with 8 bases of the junction left unmatched. Germline CDR1 and CDR2: ENHRY and SYGVKD. The CDR3 consists of 17 residues. CDR3 in amino acids: CAISESGRGQINQPQHF. CDR3 nucleotide sequence: TGTGCCATCAGTGAGTCTGGGAGGGGACAGATCAATCAGCCCCAGCATTTT.

The chain recombines TRBV4-1 with TRBJ2-1; D is unclear. Deletions cut 4 bases from V and 0 bases from J, with 13 bases between. Germline V gene sequence: CDR1 MGHRA, CDR2 YSYEKL. CDR3 length equals 16 residues. The CDR3 spells CASSPREVSSYNEQFF. The CDR3 bases are TGCGCCAGCAGCCCCAGAGAGGTAAGCTCCTACAATGAGCAGTTCTTC.

This chain connects TRBV14 to TRBJ2-1, with 7 bases lining up with TRBD1. The CDR3 totals 14 residues. The V gene end was trimmed by 3 bases and the J gene end by 10 bases; junction bases not matched to a gene: 9. Per the germline V gene, CDR1 is SGHDN and CDR2 is FVKESK. The CDR3 is CASSHWRQGIEQFF. The CDR3 DNA sequence: TGTGCCAGCAGCCACTGGCGACAGGGAATCGAGCAGTTCTTC. The whole variable domain, remainder taken from reference TRBV14 and TRBJ2-1, is EAGVTQFPSHSVIEKGQTVTLRCDPISGHDNLYWYRRVMGKEIKFLLHFVKESKQDESGMPNNRFLAERTGGTYSTLKVQPAELEDSGVYFCASSHWRQGIEQFFGPGTRLTVL.

The rearrangement links TRBV4-1 to TRBJ2-1; 10 bases are shared with TRBD2. CDR1 MGHRA and CDR2 YSYEKL come from the germline V gene. V trimming: 3 bases; J trimming: 5 bases; junction bases outside the gene matches: 10. This CDR3 has 17 residues. As DNA, the CDR3 is TGCGCCAGCAGCCAGAGACTAGCGGGTGCCCCCCACAATGAGCAGTTCTTC. Its translation is CASSQRLAGAPHNEQFF.

This chain joins TRBV6-5 and TRBJ2-7, with 7 bases lining up with TRBD1. In germline, CDR1 is MNHEY, CDR2 SVGAGI. The CDR3 covers 15 residues. The trim removed 2 bases at V and 3 bases at J, leaving 7 bases unmatched. CDR3 in DNA: TGTGCCAGCAGTTACGCAGTGACAGGGTTCTACGAGCAGTACTTC. The encoded protein is CASSYAVTGFYEQYF.

The chain has TRBV13 and TRBJ2-1; D not resolved. This CDR3 has 15 amino acids. With 4 bases removed from V and 4 bases from J, the gap between germline ends came to 14 bases. Germline V lookup: CDR1 PRHDT, CDR2 FYEKMQ (reference sequence). CDR3 coding DNA: TGTGCCAGCAGCTCGCCCAACCTCCTGTACAATGAGCAGTTCTTC. Protein: CASSSPNLLYNEQFF.

The V gene is TRBV7-2, the J gene TRBJ2-1, with 9 positions matching TRBD2. J lost 6 bases, V lost 5 bases, and 5 bases had no gene match. The germline gives CDR1 SGHTA, CDR2 FQGNSA. CDR3 size: 14 residues. CDR3 loop: CASSLRLAANEQFF. CDR3 nucleotides: TGTGCCAGCAGCCTCAGACTAGCGGCCAATGAGCAGTTCTTC. Combining the CDR3 with reference TRBV7-2 and TRBJ2-1 gives the whole variable domain GAGVSQSPSNKVTEKGKDVELRCDPISGHTALYWYRQSLGQGLEFLIYFQGNSAPDKSGLPSDRFSAERTGGSVSTLTIQRTQQEDSAVYLCASSLRLAANEQFFGPGTRLTVL.

The rearrangement uses TRBV6-5 and TRBJ1-1; D ambiguous. The V gene's germline CDR1 is MNHEY and CDR2 SVGAGI. V lost 8 bases and J lost 0, with 4 bases in between. The CDR3 length is 11 residues. In DNA form, the CDR3 reads TGTGCCAGCGCGTTGAACACTGAAGCTTTCTTT. Protein sequence: CASALNTEAFF.

The chain is built from TRBV27 and TRBJ2-7; TRBD1 is a possible D gene (5 bases). The CDR3 has 12 residues. Germline CDR1 reads MNHEY; CDR2 reads SMNVEV (reference sequence). V lost 5 bases and J lost 4, with 9 bases in between. The CDR3 nucleotides read TGTGCCAGCAGTACCTCAGGGTACGAGCAGTACTTC. Translated, it gives CASSTSGYEQYF.